This is a list of T cell receptor beta chains from one sample in a study of blood T cell repertoires in COVID-19. Profiling relied on immunoSEQ multiplex PCR, and the TCRdb table lists in-frame clones only, not all of them. The sample has 190,000 or so clones; about three quarters are singletons. Sequencing used peripheral blood. The receptors derive from an elderly woman with COVID-19, enrolled during active disease. Each CDR3 is given with its conserved first and last residue. D genes are given only for firm matches. Where a row states a size, it is once, few, many or the class of an expanded clone; other rows omit it.

CDR3 | D | V | size | J
CASSVGLPSYEQYF | TRBD2 | TRBV2 | - | TRBJ2-7
CATSRARWGTGDGGNQPQHF | TRBD1 | TRBV15 | - | TRBJ1-5
CAISGKLTGLSGSNEKLFF | - | TRBV10-3 | - | TRBJ1-4
CASSLHRGLREKLFF | TRBD1 | TRBV18 | - | TRBJ1-4
CASSVPDGVLSAGELFF | - | TRBV9 | - | TRBJ2-2
CASSIQAGTEAFF | - | TRBV19 | - | TRBJ1-1
CASSLWGETVETQYF | - | TRBV7-2 | - | TRBJ2-5
CASRGLAGGSYNEQFF | TRBD2 | TRBV2 | - | TRBJ2-1
CASSLMRETGELFF | - | TRBV7-3 | - | TRBJ2-2
CASSLTQGGAEKLFF | - | TRBV5-5 | - | TRBJ1-4
CASSLGQGAGSVGGYTF | TRBD1 | TRBV5-5 | - | TRBJ1-2
CATSRGGQSYGYTF | TRBD1 | TRBV15 | - | TRBJ1-2
CASSPITGFVGYTF | - | TRBV11-2 | - | TRBJ1-2
CASTLDLITDTQYF | - | TRBV7-9 | - | TRBJ2-3
CASSPPWYRVNYGYTF | - | TRBV7-8 | - | TRBJ1-2
CATSDPNQANYGYTF | - | TRBV24-1 | - | TRBJ1-2
CASSRGQGVGYNERFF | TRBD1 | TRBV3-1/TRBV3-2 | - | TRBJ2-1
CASRRSGTQETQYF | TRBD2 | TRBV3-1/TRBV3-2 | - | TRBJ2-5
CASSFLLAGEVYEQYF | TRBD2 | TRBV28 | - | TRBJ2-7
CATSDLGGSTLNNEQFF | TRBD2 | TRBV24-1 | - | TRBJ2-1
CATSRDRGADYGYTF | - | TRBV15 | - | TRBJ1-2
CASSILAGRNGELFF | TRBD2 | TRBV11-3 | - | TRBJ2-2
CATSRDSGYQETQYF | - | TRBV15 | - | TRBJ2-5
CASRVQLGGSYEQYF | TRBD2 | TRBV6-6 | - | TRBJ2-7
CATSDPSGGGRTDTQYF | TRBD2 | TRBV15 | - | TRBJ2-3
CASSLGYSFREEQYF | - | TRBV5-6 | many | TRBJ2-7
CASSSGQGFSYGYTF | TRBD1 | TRBV28 | once | TRBJ1-2
CASSAVSSYNEQFF | - | TRBV4-2 | - | TRBJ2-1
CASSTSQGYGYTF | - | TRBV5-6 | - | TRBJ1-2
CASSKDGRESGKNIQYF | - | TRBV21-1 | - | TRBJ2-4
CASSRTGPSYNEQFF | TRBD1 | TRBV6-5 | - | TRBJ2-1
CAWSPTGNYGYTF | - | TRBV30 | - | TRBJ1-2
CASSPPSSGSDEQFF | TRBD2 | TRBV18 | many | TRBJ2-1
CASSIGDSSLYEQYF | - | TRBV19 | - | TRBJ2-7
CASRADRLNSPLHF | - | TRBV5-1 | - | TRBJ1-6
CASSPRGGDIQYF | - | TRBV18 | few | TRBJ2-4
CASSPHSGLAGYEQYF | TRBD2 | TRBV7-2 | - | TRBJ2-7
CASRAGTGHLSGANVLTF | TRBD1 | TRBV2 | - | TRBJ2-6
CASSLLRGPNTEAFF | - | TRBV7-2 | few | TRBJ1-1
CASSRDRWGTEAFF | TRBD1 | TRBV6-5 | - | TRBJ1-1
CASESGRDRATDTQYF | TRBD1 | TRBV7-9 | - | TRBJ2-3
CSVEDRGRGTEAFF | - | TRBV29-1 | - | TRBJ1-1
CASSPQTGTNYGYTF | TRBD1 | TRBV7-2 | - | TRBJ1-2
CASSQGEQPQYF | TRBD1 | TRBV7-2 | - | TRBJ2-3
CASSGGLAGEPRETQYF | TRBD2 | TRBV7-6 | - | TRBJ2-5
CASSLASSPGTGANYGYTF | TRBD1 | TRBV7-9 | - | TRBJ1-2
CAWTEHLYNEQFF | - | TRBV30 | - | TRBJ2-1
CASSELGGPGTDTQYF | - | TRBV2 | - | TRBJ2-3
CASSQEFGLAGLYEQYF | TRBD2 | TRBV4-2 | - | TRBJ2-7
CASSHGGGAGPSYNEQFF | TRBD2 | TRBV4-2 | few | TRBJ2-1
CASSQGPTGGETQYF | - | TRBV4-3 | once | TRBJ2-5
CASSYMGGSGNTIYF | - | TRBV6-6 | - | TRBJ1-3
CASRPNWRDEAFF | - | TRBV2 | - | TRBJ1-1